The clone carrying this T cell receptor beta chain came up many times. Its antigen is undetermined. TCRdb reprocessed the 5' RACE reads with MiXCR, giving one entry per CDR3 protein. The data hold 350,000 or so distinct CDR3 sequences, with 20% to 25% observed a single time. These data come from a study of T-cell memory formation after mild COVID-19. The V gene lost 5 bases and the J gene lost 4 bases, with 21 bases spanning the gap. The CDR3 runs to 16 residues. Germline CDR1 is MGHDK and CDR2 is SYGVNS. Overall study findings and caveats: Mainly in CM and EM were contracting CD4+ clones; CD8+ were in EMRA. Day 37-peaking second-wave clones had unconfirmed SARS-CoV-2 specificity. Clones shrinking from day 15 to 85 showed even CD4/CD8 mixes; later expanders tilted CD4+.

Sequencing used PBMCs or a T cell subset sorted from them (not recorded which). This TCR came from an adult woman who had mild COVID-19 (a few samples of this study predate the infection). Cell type and time point are not known. The chain carries TRBV25-1 and TRBJ2-7; D ambiguous. The CDR3 DNA sequence: TGTGCCAGCAGTAATGGCGAAGCAGTCTTCTCGTACGAGCAGTACTTC. Amino acid sequence: CASSNGEAVFSYEQYF.